This section outlines one T cell receptor beta chain sequence together with its context. The entry originates in a study of blood T cell repertoires in COVID-19. Study-level information: PBMCs, B-cell-depleted T cells, or T cells were the source of the cDNA or gDNA that made up the material.

V gave up 5 bases and J gave up 1 base, with 9 bases separating them. There are 13 residues in the CDR3. Germline CDR1 and CDR2: SGHTA and FQGTGA. Methods used by the authors: Researchers report that nucleated cell counts were estimated from reference gene primer amplification. Produced via immunoSEQ multiplex PCR; TCRdb's table is partial and in-frame only. That table is the source of V, J and clone size, and D and trimming were worked out from the DNA. Of about 230,000 clones listed, approximately 83% are singletons. Specimen: peripheral blood. This TCR derives from a woman between 50 and 59 years old with acute or convalescent COVID-19. The genes are TRBV7-3 and TRBJ2-7; no clear D gene. CDR3 sequence: CASSPAGSYEQYF. CDR3 nucleotides: TGTGCCAGCAGCCCGGCCGGGTCCTACGAGCAGTACTTC.